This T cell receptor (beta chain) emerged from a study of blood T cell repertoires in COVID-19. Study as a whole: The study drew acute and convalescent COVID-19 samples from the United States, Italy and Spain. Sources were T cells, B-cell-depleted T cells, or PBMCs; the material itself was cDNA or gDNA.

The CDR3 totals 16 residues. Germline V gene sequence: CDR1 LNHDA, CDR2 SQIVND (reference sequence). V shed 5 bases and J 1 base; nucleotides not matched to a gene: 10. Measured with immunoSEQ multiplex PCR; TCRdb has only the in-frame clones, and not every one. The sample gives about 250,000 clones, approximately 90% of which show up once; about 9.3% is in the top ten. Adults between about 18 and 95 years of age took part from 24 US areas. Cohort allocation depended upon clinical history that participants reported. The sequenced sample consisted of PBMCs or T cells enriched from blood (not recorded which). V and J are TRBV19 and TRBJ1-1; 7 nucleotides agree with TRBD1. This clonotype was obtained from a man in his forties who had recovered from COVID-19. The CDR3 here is CASSLVRGLKNTEAFF. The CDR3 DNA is TGTGCCAGTAGTCTCGTCAGGGGGTTGAAGAACACTGAAGCTTTCTTT.